This passage covers 25 T cell receptor beta chains from one sample sequenced in a study of blood T cell repertoires in COVID-19 (dated by TCRdb to about 2020). The library was generated by the immunoSEQ multiplex PCR assay. TCRdb obtained this table from immuneACCESS and retained in-frame rearrangements with V and J assigned. These tables miss some clones; where compared with another copy, unresolved V genes account for less than half of the shortfall, and the remainder is unexplained. The sample table shows fewer than 350,000 clones, and approximately 81% are seen once. Roughly 2.5% of the sample goes to the ten largest clones. The sample comprised PBMCs or T cells enriched from blood (not recorded which). The receptors derive from a woman in her 50s who had recovered from COVID-19.

The chain combines TRBV19 with TRBJ2-3, with TRBD2 matching 12 bases. Germline V gene data show CDR1 as LNHDA and CDR2 as SQIVND (reference sequence). V gave up 3 bases and J gave up 4 bases; unmatched junction bases: 5. The CDR3 length is 16 residues. CDR3 amino acids: CASSIWLAGGADTQYF. The CDR3 DNA reads as TGTGCCAGTAGTATCTGGCTAGCGGGAGGGGCAGATACGCAGTATTTT.

This chain connects TRBV4-1 to TRBJ2-5; D may be TRBD1 (6 bases). V lost 6 bases to trimming and J lost 1 base, with 9 bases between them. Germline V lookup: CDR1 MGHRA, CDR2 YSYEKL. The CDR3 extends over 13 amino acids. Here the CDR3 reads CASRRTAQETQYF. CDR3 in DNA: TGCGCCAGCAGAAGGACAGCCCAAGAGACCCAGTACTTC.

V gene TRBV7-2 combines with J gene TRBJ1-2, with D tentatively TRBD1 (6 bases). The CDR3 runs to 16 residues. Trimming pared 5 bases from V and 1 base from J, leaving 17 bases between. Germline V gives CDR1 SGHTA, CDR2 FQGNSA. The CDR3: CASSPHQGSINYGYTF. The CDR3 DNA follows: TGTGCCAGCAGCCCTCATCAGGGGTCGATTAACTATGGCTACACCTTC. The whole variable domain, remainder taken from reference TRBV7-2 and TRBJ1-2, is GAGVSQSPSNKVTEKGKDVELRCDPISGHTALYWYRQSLGQGLEFLIYFQGNSAPDKSGLPSDRFSAERTGGSVSTLTIQRTQQEDSAVYLCASSPHQGSINYGYTFGSGTRLTVV.

The chain has TRBV7-2 and TRBJ2-1; 13 nucleotides align to TRBD2. CDR1 and CDR2 from the germline V gene are SGHTA and FQGNSA. The V gene end was trimmed by 4 bases and the J gene end by 3 bases; junction bases not matched to a gene: 3. The CDR3 sequence is 16 residues long. The CDR3 DNA is TGTGCCAGCAGCTCGAGGACTAGCGGGAGCTACAATGAGCAGTTCTTC. Translating it yields CASSSRTSGSYNEQFF. Full variable domain (outside the CDR3, taken from reference TRBV7-2 and TRBJ2-1): GAGVSQSPSNKVTEKGKDVELRCDPISGHTALYWYRQSLGQGLEFLIYFQGNSAPDKSGLPSDRFSAERTGGSVSTLTIQRTQQEDSAVYLCASSSRTSGSYNEQFFGPGTRLTVL.

This clone was observed once. This chain joins TRBV30 and TRBJ1-2; 7 positions match TRBD1. Germline values: CDR1 GTSNPN, CDR2 SVGIG (reference sequence). This CDR3 is built from 14 residues. V lost 5 bases, J lost 4 bases, and 10 bases stayed unmatched. This CDR3 is CAWSSGTVLYGYTF. The CDR3 nucleotides read TGTGCCTGGTCTTCCGGGACAGTACTCTATGGCTACACCTTC. The full variable domain, rest sourced from reference TRBV30 and TRBJ1-2, is SQTIHQWPATLVQPVGSPLSLECTVEGTSNPNLYWYRQAAGRGLQLLFYSVGIGQISSEVPQNLSASRPQDRQFILSSKKLLLSDSGFYLCAWSSGTVLYGYTFGSGTRLTVV.

The chain recombines TRBV19 with TRBJ1-5; D unresolved. Trimming pared 3 bases from V and 4 bases from J, leaving 7 bases between. The CDR3 is made up of 13 amino acids. Germline assignment: CDR1 LNHDA and CDR2 SQIVND (reference sequence). The CDR3 nucleotides are TGTGCCAGTAGTATTCCCGGGAATCAGCCCCAGCATTTT. Amino acids: CASSIPGNQPQHF.

CDR3 sequence (DNA): TGTGCCAGCAGCTTAGCCGCTAATGAAAAACTGTTTTTT. This sequence encodes CASSLAANEKLFF. The chain couples TRBV7-2 to TRBJ1-4; D unresolved. V lost 0 bases, J lost 3 bases, and 2 bases lay in between. Per the germline V gene, CDR1 is SGHTA and CDR2 is FQGNSA. The CDR3 extends over 13 amino acids.

This chain connects TRBV5-1 to TRBJ2-5; D might be TRBD2 (7 bases). CDR3 length: 16 residues. V was cut by 0 bases and J by 5 bases, with 17 bases left in between. Germline V gives CDR1 SGHRS, CDR2 YFSETQ. CDR3 sequence (DNA): TGCGCCAGCAGCTTGGGCGGGGGCGCGGTTATCGAGACCCAGTACTTC. As protein: CASSLGGGAVIETQYF.

The chain's CDR3 is CASSFGIRTVPGYTF. The DNA for the CDR3 is TGTGCCAGCAGTTTTGGAATTAGGACTGTGCCTGGCTACACCTTC. The rearrangement links TRBV28 to TRBJ1-2; D gene unclear. The CDR3 covers 15 residues. In germline, CDR1 is MDHEN, CDR2 SYDVKM. V lost 3 bases to trimming and J lost 7 bases, with 18 bases between them.

The J gene is TRBJ1-4, the V gene TRBV5-6; 9 nucleotides agree with TRBD1. CDR1 is SGHDT and CDR2 is YYEEEE in the germline V gene. Unmatched junction bases numbered 4, after V lost 1 base and J lost 0 bases. The CDR3 spans 17 residues. The CDR3 is CASSLFRTGATNEKLFF. CDR3 nucleotide sequence: TGTGCCAGCAGCTTGTTCCGGACAGGGGCAACTAATGAAAAACTGTTTTTT.

This chain connects TRBV5-6 to TRBJ2-7; D not resolved. The CDR3 consists of 13 residues. V gave up 0 bases and J gave up 5 bases, with 9 bases separating them. Per germline, CDR1 SGHDT and CDR2 YYEEEE. This CDR3 is CASSLGPQDEQYF. The CDR3 region has the DNA TGTGCCAGCAGCTTGGGGCCCCAGGACGAGCAGTACTTC.

The chain uses TRBV14 and TRBJ1-1; TRBD1 matches 9 bases. V shed 0 bases and J 2 bases; nucleotides not matched to a gene: 4. CDR1 SGHDN and CDR2 FVKESK come from the germline V gene. The CDR3 loop spans 16 amino acids. The CDR3 DNA reads as TGTGCCAGCAGCCAAGATCAGGGACAGGGAAACACTGAAGCTTTCTTT. It specifies CASSQDQGQGNTEAFF.

This clone was detected once. The V and J genes are TRBV7-2 and TRBJ1-2, with D maybe TRBD1 (5 bases). The germline V gene encodes CDR1 SGHTA and CDR2 FQGNSA. The length of the CDR3 is 14 residues. Trimming took off 1 base at V and 4 bases at J, with 10 bases between the two ends. The DNA for the CDR3 is TGTGCCAGCAGCTTAGTACAGGCAGCCTATGGCTACACCTTC. It specifies CASSLVQAAYGYTF.

The rearrangement joins TRBV7-2 to TRBJ2-1, with D perhaps TRBD2 (5 bases). This CDR3 is 15 amino acids long. CDR1 SGHTA and CDR2 FQGNSA come from the germline V gene. V lost 2 bases to trimming and J lost 7 bases, with 15 bases between them. The CDR3 DNA is TGTGCCAGCAGCTTAAGCGGAAGGGTGGGTAATGAGCAGTTCTTC. This codes for CASSLSGRVGNEQFF. The complete variable domain, with remaining parts taken from reference TRBV7-2 and TRBJ2-1, reads GAGVSQSPSNKVTEKGKDVELRCDPISGHTALYWYRQSLGQGLEFLIYFQGNSAPDKSGLPSDRFSAERTGGSVSTLTIQRTQQEDSAVYLCASSLSGRVGNEQFFGPGTRLTVL.

The rearrangement links TRBV28 to TRBJ1-1; D may be TRBD1 (5 bases). Trimming stripped 3 bases from V and 0 bases from J, with 11 bases between. Looked up from germline, CDR1 is MDHEN and CDR2 is SYDVKM. The length of the CDR3 is 15 residues. The CDR3 bases are TGTGCCAGCAGTTTTCGTTTAGGGGTGAACACTGAAGCTTTCTTT. Amino acids: CASSFRLGVNTEAFF. Looking up the rest from reference TRBV28 and TRBJ1-1 gives the full variable domain: DVKVTQSSRYLVKRTGEKVFLECVQDMDHENMFWYRQDPGLGLRLIYFSYDVKMKEKGDIPEGYSVSREKKERFSLILESASTNQTSMYLCASSFRLGVNTEAFFGQGTRLTVV.

The V gene is TRBV2, the J gene TRBJ2-2; 12 bases match TRBD1. The germline gives CDR1 SNHLY, CDR2 FYNNEI. V gave up 8 bases and J gave up 4 bases; unmatched junction bases: 17. The CDR3 is made up of 19 amino acids. CDR3 protein: CASENAGTGGLMSTGELFF. The CDR3 DNA reads as TGTGCCAGCGAGAATGCCGGGACAGGGGGCTTAATGAGCACCGGGGAGCTGTTTTTT.

The rearrangement links TRBV5-6 to TRBJ2-3, with 7 bases that match TRBD2. This CDR3 spans 13 amino acids. The J segment lost 5 bases and the V segment lost 4 bases, leaving 4 bases of the junction unmatched. Germline V gives CDR1 SGHDT, CDR2 YYEEEE. For the CDR3, the DNA is TGTGCCAGCAGCCAGCCGGGGGGAGATACGCAGTATTTT. This translates into CASSQPGGDTQYF. Supplemented by reference TRBV5-6 and TRBJ2-3, the full variable domain reads DAGVTQSPTHLIKTRGQQVTLRCSPKSGHDTVSWYQQALGQGPQFIFQYYEEEERQRGNFPDRFSGHQFPNYSSELNVNALLLGDSALYLCASSQPGGDTQYFGPGTRLTVL.

The gene calls are TRBV3-1 (or the pseudogene TRBV3-2) and TRBJ1-1, with D hard to call. This CDR3 has 14 residues. The V gene's germline CDR1 is LGHDT and CDR2 YNNKEL (reference sequence). V was trimmed by 4 bases and J by 2 bases, leaving 11 bases between them. The CDR3 region is CASSPDLINTEAFF. The CDR3 nucleotides read TGTGCCAGCAGCCCGGACTTAATTAACACTGAAGCTTTCTTT.

This chain joins TRBV9 and TRBJ2-3, with 13 bases fitting TRBD2. CDR1 and CDR2 from the germline V gene are SGDLS and YYNGEE. This CDR3 region has 15 residues. V trimming: 4 bases; J trimming: 4 bases; junction bases outside the gene matches: 3. The CDR3 region is CASSTSGGASDTQYF. The CDR3 DNA reads TGTGCCAGCAGCACTAGCGGGGGGGCCTCAGATACGCAGTATTTT.

The V and J genes are TRBV3-1 (or the pseudogene TRBV3-2) and TRBJ1-1, with 12 bases aligning to TRBD1. Germline V gene data show CDR1 as LGHDT and CDR2 as YNNKEL (reference sequence). CDR3 size: 15 residues. After removal of 4 bases from V and 10 bases from J, the junction contained 10 bases not matched to a gene. The CDR3 region is CASSPTTGQGAGAFF. The CDR3 nucleotides are TGTGCCAGCAGCCCCACCACGGGACAGGGGGCTGGAGCTTTCTTT.

V gene TRBV27 combines with J gene TRBJ2-3, with D perhaps matching TRBD2 (5 bases). Germline values: CDR1 MNHEY, CDR2 SMNVEV (reference sequence). V was trimmed by 0 bases and J by 6 bases, leaving 16 bases between them. The CDR3 has 16 amino acids. The CDR3 region has the DNA TGTGCCAGCAGTTTATCGGCGCGGGTTGGCCTGGATACGCAGTATTTT. Translating it yields CASSLSARVGLDTQYF.

A word on this clone: This specimen includes other DNA sequences encoding the same CDR3. The rearrangement uses TRBV9 and TRBJ1-1, with D possibly TRBD1 on 6 matching bases. Germline CDR1 SGDLS, CDR2 YYNGEE. V gave up 2 bases and J gave up 0 bases, with 11 bases separating them. CDR3 length: 15 residues. The CDR3 DNA is TGTGCCAGCAGCGTGTCCGGGACAATGAACACTGAAGCTTTCTTT. Its translation is CASSVSGTMNTEAFF. Complete variable domain (other parts from reference TRBV9 and TRBJ1-1): DSGVTQTPKHLITATGQRVTLRCSPRSGDLSVYWYQQSLDQGLQFLIQYYNGEERAKGNILERFSAQQFPDLHSELNLSSLELGDSALYFCASSVSGTMNTEAFFGQGTRLTVV.

This clone was seen many times. The chain combines TRBV2 with TRBJ2-5; no firm D call. Germline V lookup: CDR1 SNHLY, CDR2 FYNNEI. The CDR3 contains 13 residues. Trimming pared 3 bases from V and 7 bases from J, leaving 12 bases between. The CDR3 loop is CASSDVGVVTQYF. In DNA form, the CDR3 reads TGTGCCAGCAGTGACGTCGGAGTAGTGACCCAGTACTTC.

The chain carries TRBV12-3 or TRBV12-4 and TRBJ1-6, with D unclear. V was clipped by 5 bases and J by 6 bases, with 8 bases between them. The CDR3 has 13 amino acids. CDR3 amino acids: CASSREINSPLHF. The CDR3 nucleotides read TGTGCCAGCAGTCGGGAAATTAATTCACCCCTCCACTTT.

This clone appeared a single time. The genes are TRBV19 and TRBJ2-4, with 10 bases aligning to TRBD1. The CDR3 covers 16 residues. Germline-derived CDR1 and CDR2 are LNHDA and SQIVND (reference sequence). Trimming took 1 base from V and 1 from J; bases not matched to a gene: 1. CDR3 in DNA: TGTGCCAGTAGTATAGGGACAGGGGGGGCCAAAAACATTCAGTACTTC. This encodes CASSIGTGGAKNIQYF.